These 20 T cell receptor beta chains were all obtained from the same sample, sequenced in a study of blood T cells in healthy people across ages. A sample-barcoded 5' primer and a J-beta primer mix were used in a second PCR of about 7 to 12 cycles. TCRdb fed the 5' RACE reads into MiXCR, producing one record per CDR3 protein. The sample holds hundreds of thousands of distinct CDR3 sequences, 58% seen once. The sample was blood. These receptors all stem from a young man in good health.

This chain links TRBV7-2 with TRBJ2-1, with 8 bases identical to TRBD2. The CDR3 runs 14 residues. Unmatched junction bases numbered 4, after V lost 5 bases and J lost 4 bases. Per germline, CDR1 SGHTA and CDR2 FQGNSA. CDR3 nucleotide sequence: TGTGCCAGCAGCCTGACTAGCGATTACAATGAGCAGTTCTTC. This translates into CASSLTSDYNEQFF.

The rearrangement joins TRBV7-2 to TRBJ1-4; TRBD1 agrees at 7 bases. J was trimmed by 8 bases and V by 4 bases; bases with no gene match: 10. Germline V gene data show CDR1 as SGHTA and CDR2 as FQGNSA. This CDR3 has 15 amino acids. The CDR3 sequence is CASSSQTGREEKLFF. CDR3 DNA sequence: TGTGCCAGCAGCTCCCAGACAGGGCGAGAGGAAAAACTGTTTTTT.

The V and J genes are TRBV21-1 and TRBJ2-7; the DNA was not compared with TRBD1, the D call given in the table. TRBV21-1 is a pseudogene. The CDR3 is 14 residues long. CDR3 nucleotide sequence: TGTGCCAGCAGGACGACAGGGGGCGGGTACGAGCAGTACTTC. The encoded protein is CASRTTGGGYEQYF.

The CDR3 DNA follows: TGTGCCATGCGGACTAGCGGTAACAATGAGCAGTTCTTC. Translated: CAMRTSGNNEQFF. J is TRBJ2-1 and V is TRBV10-3; TRBD2 matches 10 bases. CDR3 length equals 13 residues. The V gene end was trimmed by 9 bases and the J gene end by 5 bases; junction bases not matched to a gene: 4. Per germline, CDR1 ENHRY and CDR2 SYGVKD.

V gene TRBV20-1 combines with J gene TRBJ1-2; 7 bases line up with TRBD1. Per germline, CDR1 DFQATT and CDR2 SNEGSKA (reference sequence). V lost 5 bases and J lost 8; bases outside the gene matches: 14. The length of the CDR3 is 14 residues. CDR3 nucleotides: TGCAGTGCTTCAACCGGGACAGAGAGAGGGGGCTACACCTTC. Residues: CSASTGTERGGYTF.

This chain joins TRBV13 and TRBJ2-4; 10 bases match TRBD1. Trimming took 5 bases from V and 9 from J; bases not matched to a gene: 7. This CDR3 comprises 14 residues. Germline CDR1 and CDR2: PRHDT and FYEKMQ (reference sequence). CDR3 protein: CASSDGTGVRIQYF. The CDR3 DNA reads as TGTGCCAGCAGCGACGGGACAGGGGTACGCATTCAGTACTTC.

This chain joins TRBV2 and TRBJ2-5, with a tentative D call TRBD2 (5 bases). The J call could be wrong; TRBJ2-7 is a better fit for the DNA end. The germline gives CDR1 SNHLY, CDR2 FYNNEI. This CDR3 is built from 15 residues. The CDR3 reads CASSEGDPPGYEQYF. The CDR3 DNA follows: TGTGCCAGCAGTGAGGGAGATCCCCCCGGCTACGAGCAGTACTTC.

V gene TRBV9 combines with J gene TRBJ2-1; TRBD2 matches at 7 bases. CDR3 length: 14 residues. CDR1 is SGDLS, CDR2 YYNGEE, per germline. V lost 5 bases and J lost 5; bases outside the gene matches: 7. The CDR3 loop is CASSASGNHNEQFF. The CDR3 DNA sequence: TGTGCCAGCAGTGCTAGCGGAAATCACAATGAGCAGTTCTTC.

The chain recombines TRBV20-1 with TRBJ1-2; possible D gene TRBD1, 5 bases. The V gene's germline CDR1 is DFQATT and CDR2 SNEGSKA (reference sequence). Trimming left V 1 base short and J 6 bases short, with 9 bases between. The CDR3 spans 12 residues. This chain's CDR3 is CSARAGFDGYTF. The CDR3 nucleotides read TGCAGTGCTAGAGCAGGGTTTGATGGCTACACCTTC.

The chain has TRBV4-2 and TRBJ2-5; D is perhaps TRBD1 or TRBD2 (6 bases each). Germline CDR1 reads LGHNA; CDR2 reads YNFKEQ. Trimming shortened V by 3 bases and J by 2 bases, and 13 bases separated the two germline ends. There are 15 residues in the CDR3. This chain's CDR3 is CASSQGLDRQETQYF. CDR3 nucleotide sequence: TGTGCCAGCAGCCAGGGACTGGACAGACAAGAGACCCAGTACTTC.

The J gene is TRBJ1-1, the V gene TRBV4-3, with D possibly matching TRBD1 (5 bases). CDR1 and CDR2 from the germline V gene are LGHNA and YSLEER. This CDR3 comprises 15 residues. Between the trimmed V and J ends, which lost 1 base and 4 bases, there was a span of 13 bases. CDR3: CASSQGAGGRTEAFF. CDR3 sequence (DNA): TGCGCCAGCAGCCAAGGTGCCGGGGGACGCACTGAAGCTTTCTTT.

This clonotype was detected a few times. V usage is TRBV6-6 and J usage is TRBJ2-3; the D is unclear. The CDR3 has 13 amino acids. V lost 11 bases and J lost 2, with 14 bases in between. In germline, CDR1 is MNHNY, CDR2 SVGAGI (reference sequence). The CDR3 DNA follows: TGTGCCGGCCATAAAGATTACACAGATACGCAGTATTTT. Translating gives CAGHKDYTDTQYF.

In its sample, this clonotype was seen a few times. The chain links TRBV20-1 to TRBJ2-7; D unresolved. The germline V gene has CDR1 DFQATT and CDR2 SNEGSKA (reference sequence). Trimming pared 6 bases from V and 1 base from J, leaving 19 bases between. The CDR3 extends over 15 amino acids. This chain's CDR3 is CSAVDLDVVSYEQYF. CDR3 DNA: TGCAGTGCCGTAGATTTGGATGTGGTATCCTACGAGCAGTACTTC.

This clonotype appeared many times. J is TRBJ2-6 and V is TRBV6-5; TRBD1 might be the D (5 bases). The CDR3 totals 18 residues. CDR1 and CDR2 (germline): MNHEY, SVGAGI. V lost 6 bases to trimming and J lost 0 bases, with 18 bases between them. This CDR3 is CASSHRGTLGSGANVLTF. In nucleotides, the CDR3 is TGTGCCAGCAGCCATAGGGGTACCCTCGGCTCTGGGGCCAACGTCCTGACTTTC.

The CDR3 here is CATSRVNSGANVLTF. The CDR3 coding sequence is TGTGCCACCAGCAGAGTCAACTCTGGGGCCAACGTCCTGACTTTC. This chain uses TRBV15 with TRBJ2-6, with D hard to call. This CDR3 contains 15 residues. V lost 1 base to trimming and J lost 0 bases, with 4 bases between them. Germline values: CDR1 LNHNV, CDR2 YYDKDF (reference sequence).

The V call is TRBV4-3, the J call TRBJ1-1; D unclear. Germline values: CDR1 LGHNA, CDR2 YSLEER. CDR3 size: 13 residues. Trimming stripped 0 bases from V and 8 bases from J, with 10 bases between. CDR3 nucleotide sequence: TGCGCCAGCAGCCAAGATTCTGGGGTGGAAGCTTTCTTT. Protein product: CASSQDSGVEAFF.

The chain recombines TRBV28 with TRBJ2-1; 7 nucleotides align to TRBD2. Germline lookup yields CDR1 MDHEN and CDR2 SYDVKM. The ends lost 6 bases at V and 6 bases at J; junction bases unmatched: 8. This CDR3 is built from 14 residues. The CDR3 bases are TGTGCCAGCAGACCGCCCGGGGAGGGCAATGAGCAGTTCTTC. This sequence encodes CASRPPGEGNEQFF.

This clonotype was seen only once. The chain couples TRBV3-1 to TRBJ2-3; no definite D call. Germline V gene sequence: CDR1 LGHDT, CDR2 YNNKEL (reference sequence). This CDR3 contains 16 residues. V was cut by 0 bases and J by 2 bases, with 12 bases left in between. The CDR3 is CASSQDPGGNTDTQYF. In nucleotides, the CDR3 is TGTGCCAGCAGCCAAGATCCAGGTGGCAACACAGATACGCAGTATTTT.

This clonotype was seen at least ten times. The chain joins TRBV4-2 to TRBJ1-4; D uncertain. The germline V gene has CDR1 LGHNA and CDR2 YNFKEQ. The ends were cut back, 3 bases at V and 8 bases at J, with 7 bases in the middle. This CDR3 spans 12 amino acids. CDR3 sequence: CASSHEAEKLFF. The DNA for the CDR3 is TGTGCCAGCAGCCATGAGGCGGAAAAACTGTTTTTT.

CDR3: CASKRGKQQMHNEQFF. CDR3 coding DNA: TGTGCCAGCAAACGGGGGAAACAACAAATGCACAATGAGCAGTTCTTC. This sequence joins TRBV2 and TRBJ2-1; D perhaps matches TRBD2 (6 bases). From germline, CDR1 is SNHLY and CDR2 FYNNEI. The ends were cut back, 7 bases at V and 5 bases at J, with 21 bases in the middle. The CDR3 spans 16 residues.